This TCR beta chain was captured by sequencing in a study of beta chain features in type 1 diabetes. Germline assignment: CDR1 GTSNPN and CDR2 SVGIG (reference sequence). This CDR3 spans 12 amino acids. Trimming took 1 base from V and 9 from J; bases not matched to a gene: 1. Findings and caveats of the study: Fewer insertions but more deletions were seen at VDJ junctions in type 1 diabetes patients. Researchers report that Type 1 diabetes patients had moderately but significantly shorter TCRB CDR3s across all four CD4+ subsets.

A few counts support this clone. No antigen is known for it. Expressed TCRB transcripts were sequenced, since all the RNA that had been isolated was reverse transcribed. This table comes from immunoSEQ multiplex PCR, and its TCRdb copy is limited to in-frame clones, with some not included. The sample records hundreds of thousands of clones, 11% to 15% being singletons. The sequenced sample was naive CD4+ T cells from blood. The chain couples TRBV30 to TRBJ2-1; TRBD2 aligns across 9 bases. The sequence derives from a man between 18 and 29 years old with type 1 diabetes. DNA of the CDR3: TGTGCCTGGAGTGGGGGACTAGCTGAGCAGTTCTTC. Translated: CAWSGGLAEQFF.